This entry lists 12 T cell receptor beta chains sequenced from one sample in a study of blood T cell repertoires in COVID-19. Profiled with immunoSEQ multiplex PCR; TCRdb holds only in-frame clones, not every one. The sample lists approximately 280,000 clones; about 88% were seen once. The specimen was peripheral blood. The receptors come from a human donor with COVID-19, enrolled during active disease. The donor label of this sample is uncertain.

J is TRBJ2-1 and V is TRBV27; 11 bases map to TRBD1. The length of the CDR3 is 14 residues. The germline V gene has CDR1 MNHEY and CDR2 SMNVEV (reference sequence). With V trimmed by 8 bases and J by 5 bases, 5 bases remained unmatched. The CDR3 reads CASGRDRGDNEQFF. The CDR3 DNA reads TGTGCCAGCGGCCGGGACAGGGGGGACAATGAGCAGTTCTTC.

The chain carries TRBV7-9 and TRBJ2-6; perhaps TRBD2 as D (6 bases). The CDR3 loop spans 16 amino acids. V was clipped by 4 bases and J by 0 bases, with 10 bases between them. Germline values: CDR1 SEHNR, CDR2 FQNEAQ (reference sequence). The CDR3 nucleotides read TGTGCCAGCAGCTGGGGACTGACCTCTGGGGCCAACGTCCTGACTTTC. Translated: CASSWGLTSGANVLTF.

This clone has a single count. The chain uses TRBV19 and TRBJ1-5; 7 nucleotides align to TRBD1. The CDR3 loop spans 17 amino acids. Losses at the gene ends were 7 bases for V and 0 bases for J; bases not matched to a gene: 12. Germline V gene lookup returns CDR1 LNHDA and CDR2 SQIVND (reference sequence). The CDR3 here is CASKPTGTLYSNQPQHF. CDR3 sequence (DNA): TGTGCCAGTAAGCCGACAGGGACCCTTTATAGCAATCAGCCCCAGCATTTT.

The rearrangement joins TRBV28 to TRBJ1-4; D not certain. This CDR3 is built from 16 residues. CDR1 and CDR2 from the germline V gene are MDHEN and SYDVKM. The ends were cut back, 8 bases at V and 2 bases at J, with 18 bases in the middle. The CDR3 is CASGVAMTLTNEKLFF. CDR3 in DNA: TGTGCCAGCGGCGTTGCGATGACTCTTACTAATGAAAAACTGTTTTTT.

V is TRBV21-1 and J is TRBJ2-7; TRBD1, the D gene given by the table, was not confirmed from the DNA. TRBV21-1 is termed a pseudogene. The CDR3 spans 19 residues. CDR3 DNA sequence: TGTGCCAGCAGCAAAGTTTTGTGGACAGGGTGTGGGGAGCCTTCGGAGCAGTACTTC. The encoded protein is CASSKVLWTGCGEPSEQYF.

The genes are TRBV24-1 and TRBJ2-7; D is uncertain. The CDR3 is made up of 12 amino acids. The germline CDR1 and CDR2 sequences are KGHDR and SFDVKD. With 4 bases removed from V and 3 bases from J, the gap between germline ends came to 6 bases. The CDR3: CATSETDYEQYF. In DNA form, the CDR3 reads TGTGCCACCAGTGAGACTGACTACGAGCAGTACTTC.

This chain links TRBV28 with TRBJ1-2, with unresolved D. This CDR3 is 14 amino acids long. CDR1 is MDHEN, CDR2 SYDVKM, per germline. Trimming removed 7 bases at V and 2 bases at J, with 14 bases between. The CDR3 nucleotides are TGTGCCAGCAAATTCGGTTCGGGAAACTATGGCTACACCTTC. Protein product: CASKFGSGNYGYTF.

V is TRBV5-1 and J is TRBJ1-1; D possibly corresponds to TRBD1 (5 bases). The CDR3 sequence is 13 residues long. V was clipped by 5 bases and J by 0 bases, with 8 bases between them. Per the germline V gene, CDR1 is SGHRS and CDR2 is YFSETQ. The CDR3 DNA is TGCGCCAGCAGGGCAGGGTTGAACACTGAAGCTTTCTTT. Amino acids: CASRAGLNTEAFF.

This clone has more than one count but fewer than ten. The rearrangement uses TRBV5-1 and TRBJ2-3; D possibly corresponds to TRBD1 (5 bases). The germline CDR1 and CDR2 sequences are SGHRS and YFSETQ. Trimming stripped 3 bases from V and 1 base from J, with 9 bases between. The CDR3 is made up of 14 amino acids. CDR3 in DNA: TGCGCCAGCAGCTCACAGACAGGCACAGATACGCAGTATTTT. This encodes CASSSQTGTDTQYF.

This clone was counted only a few times. This same CDR3 is encoded by further DNA sequences in the sample. The J gene is TRBJ2-1, the V gene TRBV30, with 12 positions matching TRBD2. Per the germline V gene, CDR1 is GTSNPN and CDR2 is SVGIG (reference sequence). The ends lost 3 bases at V and 4 bases at J; junction bases unmatched: 1. The CDR3 runs 14 residues. The DNA of the CDR3 is TGTGCCTGGAGCGGACTAGCGGGATACAATGAGCAGTTCTTC. Encoded protein: CAWSGLAGYNEQFF.

This chain joins TRBV20-1 and TRBJ1-2, with TRBD1 identical over 7 bases. Germline values: CDR1 DFQATT, CDR2 SNEGSKA (reference sequence). V dropped 3 bases and J dropped 7; count of bases not matched to a gene: 8. There are 13 residues in the CDR3. The CDR3 DNA follows: TGCAGTGCTAGTCGCGACAGGGACCTTGGCTACACCTTC. This sequence encodes CSASRDRDLGYTF.

The gene calls are TRBV19 and TRBJ2-1, with D perhaps matching TRBD2 (5 bases). Trimming removed 3 bases from V and 4 bases from J, with 13 bases in between. This CDR3 has 15 amino acids. The germline gives CDR1 LNHDA, CDR2 SQIVND (reference sequence). The CDR3 DNA sequence: TGTGCCAGTAGTATCCACCGGGGAATGTACAATGAGCAGTTCTTC. It translates to CASSIHRGMYNEQFF. The whole variable domain, filled in from reference TRBV19 and TRBJ2-1, reads DGGITQSPKYLFRKEGQNVTLSCEQNLNHDAMYWYRQDPGQGLRLIYYSQIVNDFQKGDIAEGYSVSREKKESFPLTVTSAQKNPTAFYLCASSIHRGMYNEQFFGPGTRLTVL.